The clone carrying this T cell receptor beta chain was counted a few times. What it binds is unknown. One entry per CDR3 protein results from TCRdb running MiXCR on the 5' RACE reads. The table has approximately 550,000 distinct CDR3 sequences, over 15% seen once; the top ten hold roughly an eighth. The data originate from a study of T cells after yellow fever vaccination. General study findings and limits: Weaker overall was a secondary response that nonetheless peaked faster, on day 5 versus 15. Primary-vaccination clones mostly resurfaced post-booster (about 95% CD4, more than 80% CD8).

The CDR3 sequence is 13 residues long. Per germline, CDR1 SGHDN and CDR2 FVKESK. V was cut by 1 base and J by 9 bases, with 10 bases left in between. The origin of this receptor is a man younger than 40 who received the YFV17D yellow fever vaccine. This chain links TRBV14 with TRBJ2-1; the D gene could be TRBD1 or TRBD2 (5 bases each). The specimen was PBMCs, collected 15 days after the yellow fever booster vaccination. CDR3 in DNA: TGTGCCAGCAGCCAAGCTACGAGGGGTGAGCAGTTCTTC. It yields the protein CASSQATRGEQFF. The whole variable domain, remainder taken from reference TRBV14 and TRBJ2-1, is EAGVTQFPSHSVIEKGQTVTLRCDPISGHDNLYWYRRVMGKEIKFLLHFVKESKQDESGMPNNRFLAERTGGTYSTLKVQPAELEDSGVYFCASSQATRGEQFFGPGTRLTVL.